This TCR beta chain was identified during a study of blood T cell repertoires in COVID-19. Across the whole study: Acute-phase and convalescent COVID-19 samples originated in the United States, Italy and Spain. The analysed material was cDNA or gDNA that came from T cells, B-cell-depleted T cells, or PBMCs.

V lost 2 bases, J lost 11 bases, and 12 bases lay in between. This CDR3 contains 12 residues. Germline lookup yields CDR1 LNHDA and CDR2 SQIVND (reference sequence). Original data processing: The assay estimated nucleated cells by amplifying reference gene primers. The protocol was immunoSEQ multiplex PCR, while the TCRdb copy is restricted to in-frame clones and leaves out a portion. V and J calls plus clone size are reproduced from that table; the DNA served to infer D and trimming. The sample lists more than 10,000 clones; roughly three quarters were seen once. Sequenced input: peripheral blood. The source is a human donor in a cohort sampled during active COVID-19. The rearrangement uses TRBV19 and TRBJ1-1; perhaps TRBD1 as D (5 bases). The CDR3 reads CASSISRGNAFF. The CDR3 bases are TGTGCCAGTAGTATATCCCGGGGGAACGCTTTCTTT.